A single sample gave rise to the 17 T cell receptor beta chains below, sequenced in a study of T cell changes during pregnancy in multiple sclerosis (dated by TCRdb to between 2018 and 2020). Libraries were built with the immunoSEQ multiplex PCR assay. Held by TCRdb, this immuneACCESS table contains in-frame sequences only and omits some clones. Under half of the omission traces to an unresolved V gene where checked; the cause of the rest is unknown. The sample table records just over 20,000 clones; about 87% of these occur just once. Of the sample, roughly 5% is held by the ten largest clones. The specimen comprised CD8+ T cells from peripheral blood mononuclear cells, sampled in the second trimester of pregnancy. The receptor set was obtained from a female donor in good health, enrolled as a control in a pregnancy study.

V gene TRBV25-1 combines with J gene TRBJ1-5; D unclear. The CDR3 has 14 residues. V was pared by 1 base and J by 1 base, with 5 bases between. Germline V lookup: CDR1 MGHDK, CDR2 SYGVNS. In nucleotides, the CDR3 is TGTGCCAGCAGTGAATTGGGCAGCAATCAGCCCCAGCATTTT. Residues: CASSELGSNQPQHF.

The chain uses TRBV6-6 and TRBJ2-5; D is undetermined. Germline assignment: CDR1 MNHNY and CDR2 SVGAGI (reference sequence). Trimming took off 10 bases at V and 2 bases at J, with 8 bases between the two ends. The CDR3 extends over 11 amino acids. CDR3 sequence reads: CATQVQETQYF. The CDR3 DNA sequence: TGTGCCACCCAGGTTCAAGAGACCCAGTACTTC.

The chain's CDR3 is CASSVEGRTDEAFF. The CDR3 nucleotides read TGTGCCAGCAGCGTAGAGGGGCGGACAGACGAAGCTTTCTTT. V usage is TRBV9 and J usage is TRBJ1-1; weak D call: TRBD1 (6 bases). V lost 0 bases and J 8 bases, leaving 14 bases between the germline ends. Germline CDR1 SGDLS, CDR2 YYNGEE. The CDR3 extends over 14 amino acids.

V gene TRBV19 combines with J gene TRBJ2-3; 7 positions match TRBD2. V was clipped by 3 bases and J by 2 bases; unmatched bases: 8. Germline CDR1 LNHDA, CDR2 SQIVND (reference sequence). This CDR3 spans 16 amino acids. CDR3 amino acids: CASSILASGTTDTQYF. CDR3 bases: TGTGCCAGTAGTATTCTGGCTAGCGGTACCACAGATACGCAGTATTTT.

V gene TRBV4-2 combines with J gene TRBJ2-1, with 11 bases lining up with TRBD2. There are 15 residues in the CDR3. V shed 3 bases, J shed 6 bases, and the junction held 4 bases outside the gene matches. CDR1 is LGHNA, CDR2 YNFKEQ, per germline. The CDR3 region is CASSQSLAGVNEQFF. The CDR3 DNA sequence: TGTGCCAGCAGCCAGTCACTAGCGGGAGTCAATGAGCAGTTCTTC.

This CDR3 is CASSERGFAGETYEQYF. In nucleotides, the CDR3 is TGTGCCAGCAGTGAACGGGGGTTTGCGGGGGAAACCTACGAGCAGTACTTC. The rearrangement uses TRBV6-1 and TRBJ2-7; 7 positions match TRBD2. CDR1 and CDR2 (germline): MNHNS, SASEGT. Losses at the gene ends were 2 bases for V and 2 bases for J; bases not matched to a gene: 12. This CDR3 has 17 residues.

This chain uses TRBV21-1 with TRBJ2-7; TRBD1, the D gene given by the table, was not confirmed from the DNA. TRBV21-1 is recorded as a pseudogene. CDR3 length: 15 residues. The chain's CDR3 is CASKSGTQPPYEQYF. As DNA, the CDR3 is TGTGCCAGCAAGTCCGGGACACAACCCCCCTACGAGCAGTACTTC.

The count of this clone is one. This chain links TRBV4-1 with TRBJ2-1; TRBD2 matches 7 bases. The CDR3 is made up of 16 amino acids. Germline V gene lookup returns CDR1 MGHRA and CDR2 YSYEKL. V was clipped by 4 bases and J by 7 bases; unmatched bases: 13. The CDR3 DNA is TGCGCCAGCAGCCCCCCCCTCGTAGGACTAGGTAATGAGCAGTTCTTC. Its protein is CASSPPLVGLGNEQFF.

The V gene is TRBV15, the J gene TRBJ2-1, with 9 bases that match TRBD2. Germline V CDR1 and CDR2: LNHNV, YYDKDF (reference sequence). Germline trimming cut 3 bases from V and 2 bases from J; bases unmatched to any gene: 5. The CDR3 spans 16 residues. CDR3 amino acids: CATSRLVAGAYNEQFF. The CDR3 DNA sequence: TGTGCCACCAGCAGGTTGGTAGCGGGGGCCTACAATGAGCAGTTCTTC. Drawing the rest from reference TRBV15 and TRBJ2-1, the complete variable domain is DAMVIQNPRYQVTQFGKPVTLSCSQTLNHNVMYWYQQKSSQAPKLLFHYYDKDFNNEADTPDNFQSRRPNTSFCFLDIRSPGLGDTAMYLCATSRLVAGAYNEQFFGPGTRLTVL.

The CDR3 nucleotides read TGTGCCAGCAGCTTCGGGAAAGGGAAAGGCTACGAGCAGTACTTC. Translated: CASSFGKGKGYEQYF. The chain is built from TRBV5-6 and TRBJ2-7; D might be TRBD2 (5 bases). The CDR3 extends over 15 amino acids. Germline CDR1 and CDR2: SGHDT and YYEEEE. V lost 2 bases and J lost 3, with 15 bases in between.

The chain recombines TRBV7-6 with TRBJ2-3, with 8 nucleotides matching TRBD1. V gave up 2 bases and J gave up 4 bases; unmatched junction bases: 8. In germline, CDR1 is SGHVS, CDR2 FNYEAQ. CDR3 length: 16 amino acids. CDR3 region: CASSLSRTGSPDTQYF. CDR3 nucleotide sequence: TGTGCCAGCAGCTTATCCAGGACAGGGAGTCCAGATACGCAGTATTTT.

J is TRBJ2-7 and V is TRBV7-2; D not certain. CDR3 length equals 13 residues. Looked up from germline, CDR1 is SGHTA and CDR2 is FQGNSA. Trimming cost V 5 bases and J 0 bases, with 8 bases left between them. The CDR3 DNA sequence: TGTGCCAGCAGCGACGGGTTCTCCTACGAGCAGTACTTC. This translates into CASSDGFSYEQYF.

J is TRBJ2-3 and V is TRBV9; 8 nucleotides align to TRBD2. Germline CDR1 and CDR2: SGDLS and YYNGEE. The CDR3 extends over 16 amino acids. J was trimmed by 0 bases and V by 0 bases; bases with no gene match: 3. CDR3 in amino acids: CASSVVSGGSTDTQYF. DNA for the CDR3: TGTGCCAGCAGCGTAGTGAGCGGGGGAAGCACAGATACGCAGTATTTT.

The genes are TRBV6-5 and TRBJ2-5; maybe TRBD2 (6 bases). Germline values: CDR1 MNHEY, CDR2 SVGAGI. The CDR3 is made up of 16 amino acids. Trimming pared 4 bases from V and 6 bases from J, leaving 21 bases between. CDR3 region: CASSWAPGSGEQTQYF. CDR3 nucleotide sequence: TGTGCCAGCAGTTGGGCTCCCGGTTCGGGAGAGCAGACCCAGTACTTC.

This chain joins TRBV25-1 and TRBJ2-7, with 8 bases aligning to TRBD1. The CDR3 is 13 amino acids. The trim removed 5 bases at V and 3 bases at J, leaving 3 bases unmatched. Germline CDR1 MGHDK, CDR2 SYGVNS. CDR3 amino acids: CASSIGTGYEQYF. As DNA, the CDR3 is TGTGCCAGCAGTATAGGGACAGGCTACGAGCAGTACTTC.

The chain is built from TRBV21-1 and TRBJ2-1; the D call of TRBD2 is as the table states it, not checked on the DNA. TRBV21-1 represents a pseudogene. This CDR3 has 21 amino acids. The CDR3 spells CASSKGSKGLAGKWGYNEQFF. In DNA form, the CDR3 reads TGTGCCAGCAGCAAAGGTTCGAAAGGTCTAGCGGGGAAATGGGGATACAATGAGCAGTTCTTC.

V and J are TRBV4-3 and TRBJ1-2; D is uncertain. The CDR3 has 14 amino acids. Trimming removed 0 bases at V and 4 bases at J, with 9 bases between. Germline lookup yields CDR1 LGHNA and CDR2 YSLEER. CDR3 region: CASSQDSGIYGYTF. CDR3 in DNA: TGCGCCAGCAGCCAAGATTCGGGGATCTATGGCTACACCTTC.